This is a list of T cell receptor beta chains from one sample in a study of blood T cell repertoires in COVID-19. The data were produced by immunoSEQ multiplex PCR, yet TCRdb's version contains in-frame clones alone and is incomplete. The data contain some 300,000 clones, roughly 80% of them singletons. The material sequenced was peripheral blood. The origin of the receptors is a woman between 50 and 59 years old with active or convalescent COVID-19. Both conserved end residues are part of each CDR3. The order of the fields is V gene, J gene, clone size, D gene, CDR3 DNA, CDR3 protein. D genes are given only for firm matches. Clone size appears in some rows only: once, few, many, or a class for an expanded clone.

V gene: TRBV5-1; J gene: TRBJ1-6; clone size: -; D gene: -; CDR3 DNA: TGCGCCAGCAGCTTATCTCCCCGTTCACCCCTCCACTTT; CDR3 protein: CASSLSPRSPLHF
V gene: TRBV28; J gene: TRBJ2-3; clone size: -; D gene: -; CDR3 DNA: TGTGCCAGCAGTCTGACGGTCGTAGCGGCCCTACTCATAGATACGCAGTATTTT; CDR3 protein: CASSLTVVAALLIDTQYF
V gene: TRBV27; J gene: TRBJ1-2; clone size: -; D gene: TRBD1; CDR3 DNA: TGTGCCAGCAGTTCCCTAAATGTAGGCGGGACAGGGAACTATGGCTACACCTTC; CDR3 protein: CASSSLNVGGTGNYGYTF
V gene: TRBV18; J gene: TRBJ1-2; clone size: -; D gene: -; CDR3 DNA: TGTGCCAGCTCACCACCGGGGCAGGGGTGCAGCTATGGCTACACCTTC; CDR3 protein: CASSPPGQGCSYGYTF
V gene: TRBV5-1; J gene: TRBJ1-3; clone size: -; D gene: -; CDR3 DNA: TGCGCCAGCAGCTTGGAGGGGCCCTCTGGAAACACCATATATTTT; CDR3 protein: CASSLEGPSGNTIYF
V gene: TRBV28; J gene: TRBJ2-3; clone size: many; D gene: TRBD2; CDR3 DNA: TGTGCCAGCAGTTCCCATAGCGGGAGGGCCGTAGATACGCAGTATTTT; CDR3 protein: CASSSHSGRAVDTQYF
V gene: TRBV15; J gene: TRBJ1-1; clone size: -; D gene: TRBD1; CDR3 DNA: TGTGCCACCAGCATTGGACAGGGAGGGCTGAACACTGAAGCTTTCTTT; CDR3 protein: CATSIGQGGLNTEAFF
V gene: TRBV6-5; J gene: TRBJ1-6; clone size: -; D gene: -; CDR3 DNA: TGTGCCAGCAGCCTTATCAATTCACCCCTCCACTTT; CDR3 protein: CASSLINSPLHF
V gene: TRBV3-1/TRBV3-2; J gene: TRBJ1-6; clone size: -; D gene: -; CDR3 DNA: TGTGCCAGCAGCCAAGCCTTATCACCCCTCCACTTT; CDR3 protein: CASSQALSPLHF
V gene: TRBV28; J gene: TRBJ2-7; clone size: -; D gene: TRBD2; CDR3 DNA: TGTGCCAGCAGTTTCCCTCTTTTGAGGGAGGGAAGGGACGAGCAGTACTTC; CDR3 protein: CASSFPLLREGRDEQYF
V gene: TRBV5-6; J gene: TRBJ1-6; clone size: -; D gene: -; CDR3 DNA: TGTGCCAGCACCCCGGTGAGGGGGGGCAATTCACCCCTCCACTTT; CDR3 protein: CASTPVRGGNSPLHF
V gene: TRBV29-1; J gene: TRBJ1-1; clone size: -; D gene: -; CDR3 DNA: TGCAGCGTTGGGGGCCAGGGAATGGGGTACGGCACTGAAGCTTTCTTT; CDR3 protein: CSVGGQGMGYGTEAFF
V gene: TRBV20-1; J gene: TRBJ1-5; clone size: -; D gene: -; CDR3 DNA: TGCAGTGCTAGTACTCAGGGGTTGGGTCAGCCCCAGCATTTT; CDR3 protein: CSASTQGLGQPQHF
V gene: TRBV30; J gene: TRBJ1-1; clone size: -; D gene: -; CDR3 DNA: TGTGCCTGGGGCCCGGACGGAGGCACTGAAGCTTTCTTT; CDR3 protein: CAWGPDGGTEAFF
V gene: TRBV7-9; J gene: TRBJ2-2; clone size: -; D gene: TRBD1; CDR3 DNA: TGTGCCAGCAGCCACGACAGGGGGAACACCGGGGAGCTGTTTTTT; CDR3 protein: CASSHDRGNTGELFF
V gene: TRBV25-1; J gene: TRBJ2-3; clone size: -; D gene: -; CDR3 DNA: TGTGCCAGCAGTGGAGAGGGGGCAGATACGCAGTATTTT; CDR3 protein: CASSGEGADTQYF
V gene: TRBV11-3; J gene: TRBJ2-4; clone size: -; D gene: TRBD1; CDR3 DNA: TGTGCCAGCAGCTCCCGGACAGGGAAAAGCATTCAGTACTTC; CDR3 protein: CASSSRTGKSIQYF
V gene: TRBV15; J gene: TRBJ1-4; clone size: few; D gene: -; CDR3 DNA: TGTGCCACCAGCAGACCCCGGAAGGGGCAAAAACTGTTTTTT; CDR3 protein: CATSRPRKGQKLFF
V gene: TRBV19; J gene: TRBJ2-2; clone size: -; D gene: TRBD1; CDR3 DNA: TGTGCCAGTCTCAGGACAGGGGGCGGAACCGGGGAGCTGTTTTTT; CDR3 protein: CASLRTGGGTGELFF
V gene: TRBV10-3; J gene: TRBJ2-3; clone size: -; D gene: TRBD2; CDR3 DNA: TGTGCCATCAGTGAGTCGATAGGTCTAGCGGGCACAGATACGCAGTATTTT; CDR3 protein: CAISESIGLAGTDTQYF
V gene: TRBV9; J gene: TRBJ1-1; clone size: -; D gene: -; CDR3 DNA: TGTGCCAGCAGCCGGACAGTCGTGAACACTGAAGCTTTCTTT; CDR3 protein: CASSRTVVNTEAFF
V gene: TRBV2; J gene: TRBJ1-4; clone size: -; D gene: -; CDR3 DNA: TGTGCCACCTCGCGGCAGGGTCTCACTAATGAAAAACTGTTTTTT; CDR3 protein: CATSRQGLTNEKLFF
V gene: TRBV18; J gene: TRBJ2-3; clone size: -; D gene: TRBD1; CDR3 DNA: TGTGCCAGCTCCTCGCAGACAGGGGGCCCAGATACGCAGTATTTT; CDR3 protein: CASSSQTGGPDTQYF
V gene: TRBV7-9; J gene: TRBJ2-1; clone size: -; D gene: -; CDR3 DNA: TGTGCCAGCAGCTTAATAGCTAACTCCTACAATGAGCAGTTCTTC; CDR3 protein: CASSLIANSYNEQFF
V gene: TRBV27; J gene: TRBJ2-1; clone size: -; D gene: -; CDR3 DNA: TGTGCCAGCAGTTTAGGAGGGGGCGCGGTATCTGAGCAGTTCTTC; CDR3 protein: CASSLGGGAVSEQFF
V gene: TRBV10-3; J gene: TRBJ2-1; clone size: -; D gene: TRBD2; CDR3 DNA: TGTGCCATCAGCCCAGCGGGAGGGCTACTTTATGAGCAGTTCTTC; CDR3 protein: CAISPAGGLLYEQFF
V gene: TRBV18; J gene: TRBJ2-3; clone size: -; D gene: TRBD1; CDR3 DNA: TGTGCCAGCTCACCAATGGCAGGGGGCCGGACAGATACGCAGTATTTT; CDR3 protein: CASSPMAGGRTDTQYF
V gene: TRBV15; J gene: TRBJ2-3; clone size: -; D gene: TRBD1; CDR3 DNA: TGTGCCACCAGCAGATCGGGACAGGGTTTCGATACGCAGTATTTT; CDR3 protein: CATSRSGQGFDTQYF
V gene: TRBV7-3; J gene: TRBJ2-7; clone size: -; D gene: TRBD1; CDR3 DNA: TGTGCCAGCAGCTTGGCTTCCGGGACAGGCTACGAGCAGTACTTC; CDR3 protein: CASSLASGTGYEQYF
V gene: TRBV5-1; J gene: TRBJ2-7; clone size: once; D gene: -; CDR3 DNA: TGCGCCAGCAGCTTTACAGGGTTGAGGTCCTACGAGCAGTACTTC; CDR3 protein: CASSFTGLRSYEQYF
V gene: TRBV10-1; J gene: TRBJ2-1; clone size: -; D gene: TRBD2; CDR3 DNA: TGCGCCAGCAGTGACAGCGGGGGGGGGAATGAGCAGTTCTTC; CDR3 protein: CASSDSGGGNEQFF
V gene: TRBV14; J gene: TRBJ2-7; clone size: -; D gene: TRBD2; CDR3 DNA: TGTGCCAGCAGCGCCAGCCGGGGACTAGCGGACTCCTACGAGCAGTACTTC; CDR3 protein: CASSASRGLADSYEQYF